This passage covers 24 T cell receptor beta chains from one sample sequenced in a study of T cells in Graves' hyperthyroidism and ophthalmopathy. Amplified TCR beta CDR3 regions derived from RNA transcripts. HTBI primers were the set used in a first-round RT-PCR of the TCR CDR3. Each CDR3 protein gets one entry after TCRdb re-called the multiplex PCR reads with MiXCR. The repertoire consists of around 400,000 distinct CDR3 sequences, with around 25% occurring once and the leading ten covering more than 60%. Specimen: blood. All receptors derive from a man in his forties or fifties with Graves' hyperthyroidism.

This clonotype appeared a few times. The genes are TRBV25-1 and TRBJ1-1; D is uncertain. Trimming shortened V by 6 bases and J by 7 bases, and 18 bases separated the two germline ends. There are 14 residues in the CDR3. CDR1 is MGHDK, CDR2 SYGVNS, per germline. The CDR3 DNA reads TGTGCCAGCAGCGAAGAGAGGGCCGGAGTTGAAGCTTTCTTT. This gives the protein CASSEERAGVEAFF.

This clonotype has only a few counts. The rearrangement links TRBV6-5 to TRBJ2-1, with 9 bases fitting TRBD1. Per the germline V gene, CDR1 is MNHEY and CDR2 is SVGAGI. Trimming cost V 0 bases and J 5 bases; bases outside gene matches: 5. The CDR3 length is 16 residues. Here the CDR3 reads CASSYSADRGHNEQFF. For the CDR3, the DNA is TGTGCCAGCAGTTACTCAGCGGACAGGGGACACAATGAGCAGTTCTTC.

Concerning this clonotype itself: Only one base separates this from a far larger clonotype, so it likely reflects a read error. The rearrangement joins TRBV3-1 to TRBJ2-3; D call uncertain. Germline V lookup: CDR1 LGHDT, CDR2 YNNKEL (reference sequence). The CDR3 has 11 amino acids. The V end lost 4 bases, the J end lost 8 bases, and 7 bases lay between the germline ends. CDR3 protein: CASSLLGTQYF. Here the CDR3 DNA reads TGTGCCAGCAGCCTCTTGGGTACGCAGTATTTT.

The V call is TRBV7-9, the J call TRBJ1-1, with D uncertain. V lost 3 bases and J 5 bases, leaving 10 bases between the germline ends. The CDR3 runs 13 residues. Germline values: CDR1 SEHNR, CDR2 FQNEAQ (reference sequence). CDR3: CASSLNGKTEAFF. As DNA, the CDR3 is TGTGCCAGCAGCTTGAATGGGAAGACTGAAGCTTTCTTT.

This clonotype was counted a few times. The chain recombines TRBV30 with TRBJ2-7, with 8 nucleotides matching TRBD1. The CDR3 sequence is 15 residues long. V was clipped by 0 bases and J by 0 bases; unmatched bases: 4. Germline loops: CDR1 GTSNPN, CDR2 SVGIG (reference sequence). The CDR3 region is CAWSVATGASYEQYF. CDR3 sequence (DNA): TGTGCCTGGAGTGTAGCGACAGGGGCCTCCTACGAGCAGTACTTC.

This clonotype showed up many times. This chain joins TRBV6-2 or TRBV6-3 and TRBJ2-5; 9 bases line up with TRBD1. V was clipped by 5 bases and J by 5 bases; unmatched bases: 6. Per germline, CDR1 MNHEY and CDR2 SVGEGT. This CDR3 spans 14 amino acids. The CDR3 coding sequence is TGTGCCAGCAGTACTTGGGACAGGGACGAGACCCAGTACTTC. Its protein is CASSTWDRDETQYF.

The CDR3 loop is CSARSSGAGLRKRFTF. In DNA, the CDR3 is TGCAGTGCTAGGTCCTCGGGGGCGGGCCTAAGAAAGCGGTTCACCTTC. This sequence joins TRBV20-1 and TRBJ1-2; perhaps TRBD1 as D (6 bases). V gave up 3 bases and J gave up 13 bases, with 30 bases separating them. Germline values: CDR1 DFQATT, CDR2 SNEGSKA (reference sequence). CDR3 length: 16 amino acids.

This chain connects TRBV12-3 or TRBV12-4 to TRBJ1-1; D may be TRBD1 (5 bases). Deletions cut 5 bases from V and 7 bases from J, with 11 bases between. The CDR3 covers 12 residues. The CDR3 spells CASSRDGFEAFF. The CDR3 region has the DNA TGTGCCAGCAGTAGGGACGGATTTGAAGCTTTCTTT.

DNA for the CDR3: TGCGCCAGCAGCTTGGTCGCGGGTTCTTCCTACGAGCAGTACTTC. This translates into CASSLVAGSSYEQYF. The chain couples TRBV5-1 to TRBJ2-7; D possibly corresponds to TRBD2 (5 bases). V shed 0 bases and J shed 1 base, with 11 bases lying between them. CDR1 SGHRS and CDR2 YFSETQ come from the germline V gene. CDR3 length: 15 amino acids. The full variable domain, rest sourced from reference TRBV5-1 and TRBJ2-7, is KAGVTQTPRYLIKTRGQQVTLSCSPISGHRSVSWYQQTPGQGLQFLFEYFSETQRNKGNFPGRFSGRQFSNSRSEMNVSTLELGDSALYLCASSLVAGSSYEQYFGPGTRLTVT.

There are a few counts of this clonotype. The chain recombines TRBV11-2 with TRBJ2-5, with D unclear. From germline, CDR1 is SGHAT and CDR2 FQNNGV. Trimming left V 1 base short and J 2 bases short, with 8 bases between. This CDR3 spans 14 amino acids. The CDR3 DNA is TGTGCCAGCAGCTTAGGGCTAGAGCAAGAGACCCAGTACTTC. This sequence encodes CASSLGLEQETQYF.

As regards this clonotype: A much larger clone differs by one base, so this may be a read error. The CDR3 DNA is TGTGCCGGCAGCCCTCCCGGGTCAAGAGGGACCTACGAGCAGTACTTC. Its protein is CAGSPPGSRGTYEQYF. The gene calls are TRBV11-2 and TRBJ2-7, with a possible D match to TRBD2 (5 bases). The V gene's germline CDR1 is SGHAT and CDR2 FQNNGV. The CDR3 is made up of 16 amino acids.

The V gene is TRBV20-1, the J gene TRBJ2-1; no definite D call. The CDR3 is made up of 11 amino acids. Trimming took 3 bases from V and 9 from J, leaving 9 bases between them. CDR1 and CDR2 from the germline V gene are DFQATT and SNEGSKA (reference sequence). The CDR3 region is CSASVQSEQFF. CDR3 sequence (DNA): TGCAGTGCTAGCGTTCAGAGTGAGCAGTTCTTC.

This clonotype was observed many times. This chain joins TRBV11-3 and TRBJ2-1, with a possible D match to TRBD2 (6 bases). The V end lost 3 bases, the J end lost 10 bases, and 10 bases lay between the germline ends. Germline lookup yields CDR1 SGHNT and CDR2 YENEEA. The CDR3 covers 12 residues. CDR3 sequence reads: CASSFSGSEQFF. The CDR3 DNA is TGTGCCAGCAGCTTTAGCGGATCCGAGCAGTTCTTC.

The V call is TRBV2, the J call TRBJ2-5; D is possibly TRBD1 (5 bases). V lost 8 bases to trimming and J lost 5 bases, with 18 bases between them. The CDR3 runs 14 residues. Looked up from germline, CDR1 is SNHLY and CDR2 is FYNNEI. The CDR3 is CASAQLRVRETQYF. The CDR3, as DNA: TGTGCCAGCGCCCAACTCAGGGTGAGGGAGACCCAGTACTTC.

This chain uses TRBV11-3 with TRBJ2-3; 7 positions agree with TRBD1. CDR3 length: 13 residues. The V and J ends lost 5 bases and 5 bases, in that order; junction bases with no gene match: 4. CDR1 is SGHNT, CDR2 YENEEA, per germline. In nucleotides, the CDR3 is TGTGCCAGCAGCCAGGGGGAGTTAGATACGCAGTATTTT. This encodes CASSQGELDTQYF.

In this sample, this clonotype turned up many times. This chain joins TRBV18 and TRBJ2-3, with a possible D match to TRBD1 (6 bases). V lost 11 bases and J 2 bases, leaving 14 bases between the germline ends. The V gene's germline CDR1 is KGHSH and CDR2 LQKENI. The CDR3 is 13 amino acids. The CDR3 here is CAGRQDPTDTQYF. CDR3 in DNA: TGTGCCGGCCGACAGGACCCCACAGATACGCAGTATTTT.

The sample holds a few counts of this clonotype. The chain carries TRBV20-1 and TRBJ2-7; 12 positions match TRBD2. With 1 base clipped from V and 3 bases from J, the junction kept 7 bases outside the gene matches. The CDR3 extends over 16 amino acids. Germline CDR1 is DFQATT and CDR2 is SNEGSKA (reference sequence). The CDR3 here is CSARGLAGDNVYEQYF. The CDR3 DNA sequence: TGCAGTGCTAGAGGACTAGCGGGAGATAACGTCTACGAGCAGTACTTC.

The gene calls are TRBV5-1 and TRBJ2-1, with TRBD1 matching 7 bases. The junction had 5 bases not matched to a gene; V was cut back by 4 bases and J by 4 bases. This CDR3 is 14 amino acids long. Per germline, CDR1 SGHRS and CDR2 YFSETQ. The CDR3 DNA sequence: TGCGCCAGCAGCCAGGGGGACAATTACAATGAGCAGTTCTTC. Residues: CASSQGDNYNEQFF.

The chain is built from TRBV28 and TRBJ2-3; 10 nucleotides line up with TRBD2. The length of the CDR3 is 15 residues. Germline V gene lookup returns CDR1 MDHEN and CDR2 SYDVKM. V lost 6 bases and J lost 6; bases outside the gene matches: 9. The CDR3 reads CASSTSGIPTDTQYF. The CDR3 nucleotides read TGTGCCAGCAGCACTAGCGGGATACCCACCGATACGCAGTATTTT.

The J gene is TRBJ1-5, the V gene TRBV29-1, with a tentative D call TRBD1 (6 bases). The CDR3 consists of 13 residues. Trimming cost V 7 bases and J 2 bases, with 12 bases left between them. Germline V gene lookup returns CDR1 SQVTM and CDR2 ANQGSEA. The DNA of the CDR3 is TGCAGCGCTACAAGGGGGGGCAATCAGCCCCAGCATTTT. Translated: CSATRGGNQPQHF.

This clonotype showed up many times. The chain recombines TRBV28 with TRBJ2-5, with D tentatively TRBD1 or TRBD2 (5 bases each). The length of the CDR3 is 13 residues. V was cut by 2 bases and J by 6 bases, with 10 bases left in between. Per the germline V gene, CDR1 is MDHEN and CDR2 is SYDVKM. This chain's CDR3 is CASSLGVGQTQYF. DNA of the CDR3: TGTGCCAGCAGTTTAGGCGTGGGACAGACCCAGTACTTC. Filled out from reference TRBV28 and TRBJ2-5, the complete variable domain reads DVKVTQSSRYLVKRTGEKVFLECVQDMDHENMFWYRQDPGLGLRLIYFSYDVKMKEKGDIPEGYSVSREKKERFSLILESASTNQTSMYLCASSLGVGQTQYFGPGTRLLVL.

The CDR3 sequence: CSAGRTDTQYF. DNA for the CDR3: TGCAGTGCTGGTAGAACAGATACGCAGTATTTT. The chain couples TRBV20-1 to TRBJ2-3; D not certain. The V gene's germline CDR1 is DFQATT and CDR2 SNEGSKA (reference sequence). The CDR3 length is 11 residues. Trimming removed 5 bases from V and 3 bases from J, with 6 bases in between.

The rearrangement joins TRBV20-1 to TRBJ2-3; 7 nucleotides match TRBD2. V lost 5 bases to trimming and J lost 0 bases; unmatched junction nucleotides: 5. The CDR3 has 14 amino acids. The V gene's germline CDR1 is DFQATT and CDR2 SNEGSKA (reference sequence). The DNA of the CDR3 is TGCAGTGCTCCTTCTAGCGGCAGCACAGATACGCAGTATTTT. Amino acids: CSAPSSGSTDTQYF.

In regard to this clonotype: This CDR3 is missing its conserved last phenylalanine or tryptophan, likely due to a read error. V and J are TRBV20-1 and TRBJ1-1; perhaps TRBD1 as D (6 bases). Trimming left V 4 bases short and J 3 bases short, with 15 bases between. CDR1 and CDR2 from the germline V gene are DFQATT and SNEGSKA (reference sequence). CDR3 length equals 14 residues. The CDR3: CSATGAMGHTEAFL. In DNA form, the CDR3 reads TGCAGTGCTACGGGGGCTATGGGGCACACTGAAGCTTTCCTT.